Given below is one T cell receptor beta chain in context. These data originate in a study of Ad26.COV2.S vaccination and SARS-CoV-2 variants. On the study more broadly: COV1001, an Ad26.COV2.S trial, supplied this vaccine-arm donor. Intramuscular Ad26.COV2.S doses were given once or twice, 56 days apart.

TCRdb keeps only in-frame clones here, not all; method: immunoSEQ multiplex PCR. The repertoire holds 350,000 to 500,000 clones, with 89% as singletons. Treatment: around 19 received Ad26.COV2.S at low or high dose, single or two shots; roughly 5 received placebo; per-sample allocation not given. Day 63 after the first injection of vaccine or placebo was the sampling time. Boston hosted the donor, who was an adult aged 18-55 years. This CDR3 has 19 amino acids. Germline V gene sequence: CDR1 KGHDR, CDR2 SFDVKD. Trimming cost V 4 bases and J 3 bases; bases outside gene matches: 16. The sample in question was peripheral blood, obtained in a trial of Ad26.COV2.S vaccine versus placebo. The chain couples TRBV24-1 to TRBJ2-3; 9 positions agree with TRBD1. The source of this sequence is a person between 18 and 60 years old who received the Ad26.COV2.S COVID-19 vaccine or a placebo. CDR3 nucleotide sequence: TGTGCCACCAGTGACGCACCCACCACCGGGACAGGGAAAACAGATACGCAGTATTTT. This gives the protein CATSDAPTTGTGKTDTQYF.